This T cell receptor (beta chain) was recovered during a study of Graves' ophthalmopathy and Graves' hyperthyroidism. Thyroid ultrasound, orbital computed tomography, TRAb, serum thyroxine and clinical symptoms formed the basis of diagnosis. RNA transcripts were the source from which TCR beta CDR3 regions were amplified. Second-round multiplex PCR came after a first-round RT-PCR that employed HTBI primers. TCRdb redid the calling of the multiplex PCR reads with MiXCR, one entry per CDR3 protein. This sample has roughly 220,000 distinct CDR3 sequences; 45% occur once, and the top ten carry about half. This clonotype has a single count. Germline CDR1 SGHAT, CDR2 FQNNGV. The V end was cut by 3 bases, the J end by 1 base, with 24 bases between. CDR3 length equals 19 residues.

The TCR comes from an adult man with Graves' ophthalmopathy. The genes are TRBV11-2 and TRBJ1-2; D is unclear. What was sequenced was peripheral blood. The CDR3 spells CASSFLNAKSARDNYGYTF. The CDR3, as DNA: TGTGCCAGCAGCTTCCTTAACGCAAAATCAGCTAGGGATAACTATGGCTACACCTTC.